The rows below give T cell receptor beta chains drawn from one sample of a study of cytotoxic CD8 clonotypes in ibrutinib-treated CLL. Generated by immunoSEQ multiplex PCR, the TCRdb table keeps only in-frame clones and is missing some. The sample consists of some 58,000 clones, about 65% of them appearing once. The sequencing here drew on PBMCs, taken after 12 months of ibrutinib treatment. All receptors come from a human donor with chronic lymphocytic leukemia. The CDR3 runs from the conserved cysteine through the conserved F or W. D genes are given only for firm matches. Clone size is shown for a subset of rows, as once, few, many or a class of expanded clone.

clone_size: -; v_call: TRBV18; d_call: -; j_call: TRBJ1-4; cdr3_aa: CASSRGRELFF; cdr3_nt: TGTGCCAGCTCACGTGGACGGGAACTGTTTTTT
clone_size: -; v_call: TRBV6-6; d_call: -; j_call: TRBJ2-7; cdr3_aa: CASSYYKAHEQYF; cdr3_nt: TGTGCCAGCAGTTACTATAAGGCCCACGAGCAGTACTTC
clone_size: -; v_call: TRBV11-2; d_call: -; j_call: TRBJ2-7; cdr3_aa: CASSLDPHGEQYF; cdr3_nt: TGTGCCAGCAGCTTAGACCCACATGGCGAGCAGTACTTC
clone_size: once; v_call: TRBV15; d_call: TRBD2; j_call: TRBJ2-3; cdr3_aa: CATSRVAGGNTDTQYF; cdr3_nt: TGTGCCACCAGCAGAGTAGCGGGAGGAAACACAGATACGCAGTATTTT
clone_size: few; v_call: TRBV19; d_call: TRBD1; j_call: TRBJ2-4; cdr3_aa: CASSPSSGGAKNIQYF; cdr3_nt: TGTGCCAGTAGTCCGAGCTCAGGGGGAGCCAAAAACATTCAGTACTTC
clone_size: -; v_call: TRBV27; d_call: -; j_call: TRBJ2-3; cdr3_aa: CASSQRTSTDTQYF; cdr3_nt: TGTGCCAGCAGTCAAAGGACTAGCACAGATACGCAGTATTTT
clone_size: -; v_call: TRBV19; d_call: -; j_call: TRBJ2-3; cdr3_aa: CASSVTGMDLQSADTQYF; cdr3_nt: TGTGCCAGTAGTGTAACGGGCATGGATCTTCAGTCGGCAGATACGCAGTATTTT
clone_size: -; v_call: TRBV27; d_call: TRBD2; j_call: TRBJ2-7; cdr3_aa: CASSPGLAGFYEQYF; cdr3_nt: TGTGCCAGCAGTCCCGGACTAGCGGGATTTTACGAGCAGTACTTC
clone_size: -; v_call: TRBV7-2; d_call: -; j_call: TRBJ2-3; cdr3_aa: CASRGGGGADTQYF; cdr3_nt: TGTGCCAGCCGAGGGGGAGGGGGCGCAGATACGCAGTATTTT
clone_size: -; v_call: TRBV27; d_call: TRBD2; j_call: TRBJ2-2; cdr3_aa: CASSPLAGGPNTGELFF; cdr3_nt: TGTGCCAGCAGCCCCCTAGCGGGAGGACCGAACACCGGGGAGCTGTTTTTT
clone_size: once; v_call: TRBV28; d_call: -; j_call: TRBJ1-3; cdr3_aa: CASSSPGEARNTIYF; cdr3_nt: TGTGCCAGCAGCTCTCCGGGGGAGGCACGAAACACCATATATTTT
clone_size: -; v_call: TRBV5-4; d_call: TRBD2; j_call: TRBJ2-2; cdr3_aa: CASASSGSRTGELFF; cdr3_nt: TGTGCCAGCGCCTCTAGCGGGAGTCGGACCGGGGAGCTGTTTTTT
clone_size: -; v_call: TRBV6-5; d_call: -; j_call: TRBJ1-1; cdr3_aa: CASSYSVSNTEAFF; cdr3_nt: TGTGCCAGCAGTTACTCGGTCAGCAACACTGAAGCTTTCTTT
clone_size: few; v_call: TRBV5-5; d_call: -; j_call: TRBJ2-7; cdr3_aa: CASSPTAQGYEQYF; cdr3_nt: TGTGCCAGCAGCCCCACGGCACAGGGCTACGAGCAGTACTTC
clone_size: few; v_call: TRBV10-3; d_call: -; j_call: TRBJ1-5; cdr3_aa: CAISESWGNSNQPQHF; cdr3_nt: TGTGCCATCAGTGAGTCTTGGGGTAATAGCAATCAGCCCCAGCATTTT
clone_size: -; v_call: TRBV11-3; d_call: -; j_call: TRBJ2-5; cdr3_aa: CASSLGQETQYF; cdr3_nt: TGTGCCAGCAGCTTAGGCCAAGAGACCCAGTACTTC
clone_size: -; v_call: TRBV14; d_call: TRBD2; j_call: TRBJ2-7; cdr3_aa: CASSRGLAGVEQYF; cdr3_nt: TGTGCCAGCAGCCGAGGACTAGCGGGAGTCGAGCAGTACTTC
clone_size: -; v_call: TRBV29-1; d_call: TRBD1; j_call: TRBJ2-1; cdr3_aa: CSVEGRGLGLSNGSYNEQFF; cdr3_nt: TGCAGCGTTGAGGGCAGGGGGCTCGGATTATCGAACGGGTCCTACAATGAGCAGTTCTTC
clone_size: -; v_call: TRBV30; d_call: -; j_call: TRBJ1-3; cdr3_aa: CAWSVIGSRTGNTIYF; cdr3_nt: TGTGCCTGGAGTGTAATTGGCAGCCGGACTGGAAACACCATATATTTT
clone_size: -; v_call: TRBV7-9; d_call: TRBD2; j_call: TRBJ2-3; cdr3_aa: CASSLLASGTDTQYF; cdr3_nt: TGTGCCAGCAGCTTATTGGCTAGCGGTACAGATACGCAGTATTTT
clone_size: -; v_call: TRBV7-2; d_call: TRBD2; j_call: TRBJ2-3; cdr3_aa: CASSLALGLAGGRNTQYF; cdr3_nt: TGTGCCAGCAGCTTAGCGCTGGGACTAGCGGGAGGGCGAAATACGCAGTATTTT
clone_size: few; v_call: TRBV2; d_call: TRBD1; j_call: TRBJ1-2; cdr3_aa: CASRTPGGYGYTF; cdr3_nt: TGTGCCAGCAGGACCCCAGGGGGCTATGGCTACACCTTC
clone_size: once; v_call: TRBV27; d_call: TRBD1; j_call: TRBJ2-7; cdr3_aa: CASSTRTGFYEQYF; cdr3_nt: TGTGCCAGCAGTACGAGGACAGGGTTCTACGAGCAGTACTTC
clone_size: -; v_call: TRBV5-1; d_call: -; j_call: TRBJ2-5; cdr3_aa: CASSTGLSQETQYF; cdr3_nt: TGCGCCAGCAGCACGGGACTGTCCCAAGAGACCCAGTACTTC
clone_size: -; v_call: TRBV19; d_call: TRBD1; j_call: TRBJ1-5; cdr3_aa: CASSPRMTGASNQPQHF; cdr3_nt: TGTGCCAGTAGTCCCAGAATGACAGGGGCTAGCAATCAGCCCCAGCATTTT
clone_size: -; v_call: TRBV15; d_call: -; j_call: TRBJ2-7; cdr3_aa: CATSSGPKGVYEQYF; cdr3_nt: TGTGCCACCAGCAGTGGGCCGAAGGGGGTTTACGAGCAGTACTTC
clone_size: -; v_call: TRBV5-6; d_call: -; j_call: TRBJ1-2; cdr3_aa: CASSSQPANYGYTF; cdr3_nt: TGTGCCAGCAGCTCACAACCGGCTAACTATGGCTACACCTTC
clone_size: -; v_call: TRBV19; d_call: TRBD2; j_call: TRBJ2-1; cdr3_aa: CASTPGAGGPDEQFF; cdr3_nt: TGTGCCAGTACCCCCGGAGCGGGAGGGCCGGATGAGCAGTTCTTC
clone_size: -; v_call: TRBV7-9; d_call: -; j_call: TRBJ2-3; cdr3_aa: CASSLVADTQYF; cdr3_nt: TGTGCCAGCAGCTTAGTCGCAGATACGCAGTATTTT
clone_size: -; v_call: TRBV6-6; d_call: -; j_call: TRBJ1-5; cdr3_aa: CASSYLAGAGNQPQHF; cdr3_nt: TGTGCCAGCAGTTACTTGGCCGGGGCGGGCAATCAGCCCCAGCATTTT
clone_size: -; v_call: TRBV7-2; d_call: TRBD1; j_call: TRBJ1-2; cdr3_aa: CASSLNAGTGTYGYTF; cdr3_nt: TGTGCCAGCAGCTTAAACGCCGGGACAGGGACTTATGGCTACACCTTC
clone_size: -; v_call: TRBV5-4; d_call: -; j_call: TRBJ2-7; cdr3_aa: CASSLDYNEQYF; cdr3_nt: TGTGCCAGCAGCTTGGATTATAACGAGCAGTACTTC
clone_size: few; v_call: TRBV6-5; d_call: -; j_call: TRBJ1-1; cdr3_aa: CASRGNTEAFF; cdr3_nt: TGTGCCAGCAGAGGGAACACTGAAGCTTTCTTT
clone_size: -; v_call: TRBV6-1; d_call: -; j_call: TRBJ1-5; cdr3_aa: CASSAETDQPQHF; cdr3_nt: TGTGCCAGCAGTGCCGAGACTGATCAGCCCCAGCATTTT
clone_size: -; v_call: TRBV14; d_call: -; j_call: TRBJ1-2; cdr3_aa: CASSQVLPMGGPNYGYTF; cdr3_nt: TGTGCCAGCAGCCAAGTTCTCCCTATGGGGGGGCCTAACTATGGCTACACCTTC
clone_size: -; v_call: TRBV20-1; d_call: -; j_call: TRBJ1-2; cdr3_aa: CRGQTYGYTF; cdr3_nt: TGCAGAGGACAGACCTATGGCTACACCTTC
clone_size: few; v_call: TRBV7-9; d_call: -; j_call: TRBJ2-7; cdr3_aa: CASSSYRSYEQYF; cdr3_nt: TGTGCCAGCAGCTCCTACAGGTCCTACGAGCAGTACTTC
clone_size: -; v_call: TRBV4-1; d_call: TRBD2; j_call: TRBJ2-1; cdr3_aa: CASSQRLAGGNEQFF; cdr3_nt: TGCGCCAGCAGCCAACGACTAGCGGGAGGCAATGAGCAGTTCTTC
clone_size: -; v_call: TRBV13; d_call: TRBD1; j_call: TRBJ1-2; cdr3_aa: CASSERTGDSWFYTF; cdr3_nt: TGTGCCAGCAGCGAAAGGACAGGGGATTCGTGGTTCTACACCTTC
clone_size: few; v_call: TRBV19; d_call: TRBD2; j_call: TRBJ2-7; cdr3_aa: CASSTSGTSLYEQYF; cdr3_nt: TGTGCCAGTAGCACTTCCGGGACTAGTCTCTACGAGCAGTACTTC
clone_size: few; v_call: TRBV2; d_call: -; j_call: TRBJ2-7; cdr3_aa: CASRNSRLDRSYEQYF; cdr3_nt: TGTGCCAGCAGGAACTCGCGCCTAGACCGCTCCTACGAGCAGTACTTC
clone_size: -; v_call: TRBV7-3; d_call: -; j_call: TRBJ2-1; cdr3_aa: CASSPMGMPTREGDEQFF; cdr3_nt: TGTGCCAGCAGCCCGATGGGAATGCCGACTCGGGAAGGGGATGAGCAGTTCTTC
clone_size: -; v_call: TRBV28; d_call: -; j_call: TRBJ1-2; cdr3_aa: CASSPTGPQGGYTF; cdr3_nt: TGTGCCAGCAGTCCAACGGGACCCCAGGGCGGCTACACCTTC
clone_size: -; v_call: TRBV7-6; d_call: -; j_call: TRBJ2-2; cdr3_aa: CASSLAFVEGELFF; cdr3_nt: TGTGCCAGCAGCTTAGCGTTTGTGGAGGGGGAGCTGTTTTTT
clone_size: -; v_call: TRBV5-1; d_call: -; j_call: TRBJ1-1; cdr3_aa: CASNREVATEAFF; cdr3_nt: TGCGCCAGCAACCGAGAAGTGGCCACTGAAGCTTTCTTT
clone_size: -; v_call: TRBV6-4; d_call: TRBD1; j_call: TRBJ1-2; cdr3_aa: CASSEAGGGGYTF; cdr3_nt: TGTGCCAGCAGTGAAGCAGGGGGCGGTGGCTACACCTTC
clone_size: once; v_call: TRBV14; d_call: -; j_call: TRBJ2-2; cdr3_aa: CASSHRVIGELFF; cdr3_nt: TGTGCCAGCAGCCACCGGGTGATCGGGGAGCTGTTTTTT
clone_size: -; v_call: TRBV7-9; d_call: -; j_call: TRBJ2-1; cdr3_aa: CASSLVILNEQFF; cdr3_nt: TGTGCCAGCAGCCTCGTTATCTTAAATGAGCAGTTCTTC